The 10 T cell receptor beta chains below come from one sample, sequenced in a study of cytomegalovirus exposure and HLA in healthy donors. This table comes from immunoSEQ multiplex PCR, and its TCRdb copy is limited to in-frame clones, with some not included. The table records roughly 250,000 clones, roughly 89% of them present only once. Material: PBMCs. The receptors were gathered from a man aged 18 to 30 in good health and CMV-seronegative.

V is TRBV5-6 and J is TRBJ1-2, with D unresolved. The germline CDR1 and CDR2 sequences are SGHDT and YYEEEE. The CDR3 covers 13 residues. With 2 bases removed from V and 4 bases from J, the gap between germline ends came to 9 bases. This CDR3 is CASSLRRSYGYTF. The CDR3 nucleotides read TGTGCCAGCAGCTTACGTCGGTCCTATGGCTACACCTTC. Drawing the rest from reference TRBV5-6 and TRBJ1-2, the complete variable domain is DAGVTQSPTHLIKTRGQQVTLRCSPKSGHDTVSWYQQALGQGPQFIFQYYEEEERQRGNFPDRFSGHQFPNYSSELNVNALLLGDSALYLCASSLRRSYGYTFGSGTRLTVV.

Worth noting for this clone: Sequence at one end of the junction differs from germline and may be a read error. CDR3 DNA: TGTGCGAGCAAACCGGTTTGGGGCCTTGAAGCTTTCTTT. Protein: CASKPVWGLEAFF. The rearrangement joins TRBV6-5 to TRBJ1-1; a weak D match, TRBD1 (5 bases). This CDR3 is built from 13 residues. CDR1 MNHEY and CDR2 SVGAGI come from the germline V gene.

The chain combines TRBV7-2 with TRBJ2-5; D is ambiguous. The CDR3 sequence is 13 residues long. In germline, CDR1 is SGHTA, CDR2 FQGNSA. The ends were cut back, 5 bases at V and 2 bases at J, with 9 bases in the middle. The CDR3 region is CASSRTAQETQYF. The DNA for the CDR3 is TGTGCCAGCAGCCGAACAGCTCAAGAGACCCAGTACTTC.

In its sample, this clone was seen once. V is TRBV9 and J is TRBJ2-7, with no clear D. The V gene lost 5 bases and the J gene lost 1 base, with 16 bases spanning the gap. The CDR3 extends over 15 amino acids. Germline values: CDR1 SGDLS, CDR2 YYNGEE. In DNA, the CDR3 is TGTGCCAGCAGTCGTAGTGAATATGGTTCCTACGAGCAGTACTTC. Translation: CASSRSEYGSYEQYF.

The chain is built from TRBV2 and TRBJ2-7; 9 nucleotides match TRBD1. Germline CDR1 SNHLY, CDR2 FYNNEI. Unmatched junction bases numbered 4, after V lost 6 bases and J lost 1 base. CDR3 length: 14 residues. The CDR3 region has the DNA TGTGCCAGCAGGGGGACAGGGATGTCCTACGAGCAGTACTTC. Its translation: CASRGTGMSYEQYF.

The CDR3 DNA reads TGTGCCAGCGAAAGGACAGGGGGCGGGGAGACCCAGTACTTC. Translated: CASERTGGGETQYF. The chain carries TRBV2 and TRBJ2-5, with 11 bases aligning to TRBD1. Trimming removed 8 bases from V and 5 bases from J; junction bases left unmatched: 7. In germline, CDR1 is SNHLY, CDR2 FYNNEI. This CDR3 contains 14 residues.

The chain links TRBV7-2 to TRBJ2-7; 10 nucleotides line up with TRBD2. With 5 bases clipped from V and 6 bases from J, the junction kept 7 bases outside the gene matches. The V gene's germline CDR1 is SGHTA and CDR2 FQGNSA. The CDR3 loop spans 14 amino acids. The CDR3 DNA sequence: TGTGCCAGCAGCCGGACTAGCGGCCTCACCGAGCAGTACTTC. Translating gives CASSRTSGLTEQYF. Based on the CDR3 plus reference TRBV7-2 and TRBJ2-7, the full variable domain is GAGVSQSPSNKVTEKGKDVELRCDPISGHTALYWYRQSLGQGLEFLIYFQGNSAPDKSGLPSDRFSAERTGGSVSTLTIQRTQQEDSAVYLCASSRTSGLTEQYFGPGTRLTVT.

The chain is built from TRBV7-9 and TRBJ2-1; D may be TRBD1 (5 bases). The germline V gene encodes CDR1 SEHNR and CDR2 FQNEAQ (reference sequence). The ends were cut back, 5 bases at V and 3 bases at J, with 17 bases in the middle. The CDR3 totals 16 residues. The CDR3 reads CASSPPGRAYYNEQFF. Here the CDR3 DNA reads TGTGCCAGCAGCCCCCCGGGCAGGGCTTACTACAATGAGCAGTTCTTC.

The CDR3 DNA reads as TGTGCCTGGACGACAGGGAACACTGAAGCTTTCTTT. Protein sequence: CAWTTGNTEAFF. The chain links TRBV30 to TRBJ1-1; TRBD1 is a possible D gene (6 bases). Germline values: CDR1 GTSNPN, CDR2 SVGIG (reference sequence). The CDR3 covers 12 residues. Deletions cut 4 bases from V and 1 base from J, with 7 bases between.

V and J are TRBV19 and TRBJ2-1; 10 bases line up with TRBD1. The V gene end was trimmed by 5 bases and the J gene end by 8 bases; junction bases not matched to a gene: 9. CDR1 is LNHDA, CDR2 SQIVND, per germline (reference sequence). The CDR3 is 15 amino acids. CDR3 sequence reads: CASSPRDRGRDEQFF. The DNA for the CDR3 is TGTGCCAGTAGTCCCCGGGACAGGGGCCGCGATGAGCAGTTCTTC.